A selection of T cell receptor beta chains follows, all from one sample in a study of cytomegalovirus exposure and HLA in healthy donors. The assay was immunoSEQ multiplex PCR, and TCRdb's table has in-frame clones only and misses some. This sample contains about 160,000 clones. Sequenced material: PBMCs. These receptors were taken from a woman aged 55-69 years in good health and CMV-seronegative. Each CDR3 is given with its conserved first and last residue. Fields, in order: D gene, J gene, V gene, CDR3 DNA, CDR3 protein. A D gene is named only where the DNA matches it firmly.

D: .
J: TRBJ2-3
V: TRBV14
DNA: TGTGCCAGCAGCCGCCTTGGACAGGGAGGGGACTCGGAGTTCACAGATACGCAGTATTTT
CDR3: CASSRLGQGGDSEFTDTQYF

D: .
J: TRBJ2-7
V: TRBV5-1
DNA: TGCGCCAGCAGCTTAGGACTACTCCAGTACTACGAGCAGTACTTC
CDR3: CASSLGLLQYYEQYF

D: .
J: TRBJ2-7
V: TRBV14
DNA: TGTGCCAGCAGCCATCGACAGGCCTATTCGAGGATCTACGAGCAGTACTTC
CDR3: CASSHRQAYSRIYEQYF

D: TRBD1
J: TRBJ1-2
V: TRBV6-5
DNA: TGTGCCAGCAGTTACACATACAGGGGGCAAGGCTATGGCTACACCTTC
CDR3: CASSYTYRGQGYGYTF

D: TRBD1
J: TRBJ2-7
V: TRBV2
DNA: TGTGCCAACCGGCTGGGGACAGGGTCCTACGAGCAGTACTTC
CDR3: CANRLGTGSYEQYF

D: .
J: TRBJ1-2
V: TRBV27
DNA: TGTGCCAGCAAGGGTCCAAAAGGGGCAGGGGACTATGGCTACACCTTC
CDR3: CASKGPKGAGDYGYTF

D: TRBD1
J: TRBJ1-2
V: TRBV6-6
DNA: TGTGCCAGCAGTTACGACAGGGAGGTTACCTTGTACACCTTC
CDR3: CASSYDREVTLYTF

D: TRBD2
J: TRBJ2-7
V: TRBV7-3
DNA: TGTGCCAGCAGCTCCAGCGGGAGCCACGAGCAGTACTTC
CDR3: CASSSSGSHEQYF

D: .
J: TRBJ2-2
V: TRBV9
DNA: TGTGCCAGCAGCGTAGTCGCCGGGGAGCTGTTTTTT
CDR3: CASSVVAGELFF

D: TRBD1
J: TRBJ1-1
V: TRBV19
DNA: TGTGCCAGTACTTCTGGACAGGGCACCTTTGGGGCTTTCTTT
CDR3: CASTSGQGTFGAFF

D: TRBD1
J: TRBJ1-1
V: TRBV30
DNA: TGTGCCTGGAGTGTTCGTGGGACAGGGGACACTGAAGCTTTCTTT
CDR3: CAWSVRGTGDTEAFF

D: .
J: TRBJ2-4
V: TRBV4-1
DNA: TGCGCCAGCAGCCATCTCGGAGCCAGGGACAAAAACATTCAGTACTTC
CDR3: CASSHLGARDKNIQYF

D: .
J: TRBJ2-7
V: TRBV10-1
DNA: TGCGCCAGGCCCGGACAGCCATTCTACGAGCAGTACTTC
CDR3: CARPGQPFYEQYF

D: .
J: TRBJ1-2
V: TRBV4-1
DNA: TGCGCCAGCAGCCAAGATGGGAACGTACAGGGCGGCCATGGCTACACCTTC
CDR3: CASSQDGNVQGGHGYTF

D: TRBD1
J: TRBJ2-2
V: TRBV18
DNA: TGTGCCAGCTCACCGGGACAGGGGGCAGGCACCGGGGAGCTGTTTTTT
CDR3: CASSPGQGAGTGELFF

D: TRBD2
J: TRBJ2-3
V: TRBV9
DNA: TGTGCCAGCAGCAGTAGCGGGAGGGCCTCAGATACGCAGTATTTT
CDR3: CASSSSGRASDTQYF

D: TRBD1
J: TRBJ2-7
V: TRBV4-1
DNA: TGCGCCAGCAGCCAAGGGGACAGGGACCTCTACGAGCAGTACTTC
CDR3: CASSQGDRDLYEQYF

D: .
J: TRBJ1-5
V: TRBV7-9
DNA: TGTGCCAGCAGCGAGAACAGGAATCAGCCCCAGCATTTT
CDR3: CASSENRNQPQHF